A single T cell receptor (beta chain) is shown here with its context. The data derive from a study of blood T cell repertoires in COVID-19. Study-wide context: Sources were T cells, B-cell-depleted T cells, or PBMCs; the material itself was cDNA or gDNA.

CDR1 SGHTA and CDR2 FQGTGA come from the germline V gene. There are 14 residues in the CDR3. The V and J ends lost 5 bases and 4 bases, in that order; junction bases with no gene match: 5. In the authors' methods: Reference gene primer amplification yielded estimated nucleated cell counts. Sequenced by immunoSEQ multiplex PCR; TCRdb stores in-frame clones only, minus some. V and J calls and clone size are those listed in that table; D and trimming were worked out from the DNA. The sample includes roughly 440,000 clones, about 87% of them seen just once. This clonotype originated in a woman aged 45-60 years with COVID-19, enrolled during active disease. The sequencing sample was made of peripheral blood. The V call is TRBV7-3, the J call TRBJ1-1; 9 nucleotides line up with TRBD1. In nucleotides, the CDR3 is TGTGCCAGCAGCATGACAGGGGGGAGCACTGAAGCTTTCTTT. Protein sequence: CASSMTGGSTEAFF.